This T cell receptor (beta chain) was identified during a study of T cells in Graves' hyperthyroidism and ophthalmopathy. Using RNA transcripts as the source, TCR beta CDR3 regions were amplified. Researchers ran a first-round RT-PCR on the TCR CDR3 using the HTBI primer set. TCRdb re-analysed the multiplex PCR reads in MiXCR, keeping a single row per CDR3 protein. The data hold some 800,000 distinct CDR3 sequences, with over 35% observed a single time. Patients aged 18 to 65 had newly diagnosed hyperthyroidism lasting under 2 months. V dropped 2 bases and J dropped 11 bases, with 28 bases sitting between them. The CDR3 is made up of 18 amino acids. CDR1 and CDR2 (germline): SGHVS, FQNEAQ. General study findings and limits: Ophthalmopathy cases were set apart from stable hyperthyroidism by a 13 V-J model. Ophthalmopathy was model-predicted a median roughly six months pre-onset. Blood samples included most of the expanded thyroid clonotypes exceeding 0.001.

A remark on this clonotype: Its antigen remains unknown.

The rearrangement joins TRBV7-8 to TRBJ1-5; no reliable D call. This TCR was recovered from a man aged 18 to 35 with Graves' hyperthyroidism. Sequencing input: blood. The CDR3 DNA reads TGTGCCAGCAGCTTATCGTATAAGAAAAGGGCCCCTGATTTAGCCCAGCATTTT. It yields the protein CASSLSYKKRAPDLAQHF.